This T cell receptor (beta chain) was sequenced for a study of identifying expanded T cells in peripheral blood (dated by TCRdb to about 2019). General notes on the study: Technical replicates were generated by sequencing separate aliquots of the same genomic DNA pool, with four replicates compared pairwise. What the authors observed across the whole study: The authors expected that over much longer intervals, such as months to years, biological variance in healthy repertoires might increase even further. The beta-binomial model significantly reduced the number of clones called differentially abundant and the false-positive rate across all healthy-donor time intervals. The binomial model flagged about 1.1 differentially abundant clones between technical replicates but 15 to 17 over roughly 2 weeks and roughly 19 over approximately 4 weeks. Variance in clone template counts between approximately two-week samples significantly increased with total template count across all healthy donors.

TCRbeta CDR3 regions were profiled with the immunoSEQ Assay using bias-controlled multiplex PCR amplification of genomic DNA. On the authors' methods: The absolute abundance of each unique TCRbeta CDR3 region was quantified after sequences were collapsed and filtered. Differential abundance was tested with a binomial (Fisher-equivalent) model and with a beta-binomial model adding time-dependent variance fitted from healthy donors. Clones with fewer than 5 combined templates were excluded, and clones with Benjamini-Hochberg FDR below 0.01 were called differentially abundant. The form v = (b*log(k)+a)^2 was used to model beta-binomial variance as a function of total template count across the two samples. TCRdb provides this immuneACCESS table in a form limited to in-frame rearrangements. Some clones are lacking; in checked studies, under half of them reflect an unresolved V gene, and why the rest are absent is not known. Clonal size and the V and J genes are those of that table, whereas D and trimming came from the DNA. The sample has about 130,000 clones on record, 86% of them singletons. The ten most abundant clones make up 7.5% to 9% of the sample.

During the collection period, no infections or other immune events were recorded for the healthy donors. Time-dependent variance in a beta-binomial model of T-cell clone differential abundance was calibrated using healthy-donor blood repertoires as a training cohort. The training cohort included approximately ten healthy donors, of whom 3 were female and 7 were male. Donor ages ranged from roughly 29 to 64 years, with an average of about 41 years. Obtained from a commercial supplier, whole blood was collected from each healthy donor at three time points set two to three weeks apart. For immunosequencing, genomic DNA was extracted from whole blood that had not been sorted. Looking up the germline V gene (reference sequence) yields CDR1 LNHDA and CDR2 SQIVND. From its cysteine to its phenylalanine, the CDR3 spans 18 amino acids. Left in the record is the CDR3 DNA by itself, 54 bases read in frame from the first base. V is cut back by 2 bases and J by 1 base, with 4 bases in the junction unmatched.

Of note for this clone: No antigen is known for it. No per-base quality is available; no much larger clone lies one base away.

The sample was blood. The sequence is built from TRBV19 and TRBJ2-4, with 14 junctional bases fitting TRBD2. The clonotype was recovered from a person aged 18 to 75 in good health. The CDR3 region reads CASSIIGLAGGAKNIQYF. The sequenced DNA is TGTGCCAGTAGTATAATCGGACTAGCGGGAGGTGCCAAAAACATTCAGTACTTC. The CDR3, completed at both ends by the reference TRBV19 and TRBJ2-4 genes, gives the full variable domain DGGITQSPKYLFRKEGQNVTLSCEQNLNHDAMYWYRQDPGQGLRLIYYSQIVNDFQKGDIAEGYSVSREKKESFPLTVTSAQKNPTAFYLCASSIIGLAGGAKNIQYFGAGTRLSVL.